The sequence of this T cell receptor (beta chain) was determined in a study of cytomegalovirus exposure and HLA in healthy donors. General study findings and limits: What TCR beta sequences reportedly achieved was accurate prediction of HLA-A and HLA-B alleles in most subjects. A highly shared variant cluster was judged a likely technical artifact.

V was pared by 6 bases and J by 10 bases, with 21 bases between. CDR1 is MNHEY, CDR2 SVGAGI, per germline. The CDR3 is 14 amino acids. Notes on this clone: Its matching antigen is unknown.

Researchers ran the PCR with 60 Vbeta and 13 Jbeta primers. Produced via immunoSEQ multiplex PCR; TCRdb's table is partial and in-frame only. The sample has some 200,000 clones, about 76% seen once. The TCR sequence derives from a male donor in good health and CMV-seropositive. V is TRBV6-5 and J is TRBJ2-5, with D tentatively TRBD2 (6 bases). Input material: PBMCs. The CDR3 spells CASSLSPLRGIQYF. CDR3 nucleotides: TGTGCCAGCAGCCTATCACCCCTTCGCGGGATCCAGTACTTC.